A selection of T cell receptor beta chains follows, all from one sample in a study of blood T cell repertoires in COVID-19. The protocol was immunoSEQ multiplex PCR, while the TCRdb copy is restricted to in-frame clones and leaves out a portion. The sample has about 230,000 clones, 80% to 90% seen once. The sequencing sample was made of PBMCs or T cells enriched from blood (not recorded which). The receptors shown here come from a woman aged 25 to 45 who had been exposed to COVID-19. Both conserved end residues are part of each CDR3. D genes are given only for firm matches. Not every row has a clone size; where given, it reads once, few, many or a size class.

d_call	j_call	clone_size	v_call	cdr3_aa	cdr3_nt
NA	TRBJ2-7	NA	TRBV6-6	CASRARGEQYF	TGTGCCAGCAGGGCCCGGGGAGAGCAGTACTTC
TRBD1	TRBJ1-5	NA	TRBV4-1	CASSRRGQGTGLNQPQHF	TGCGCCAGCAGCCGAAGGGGCCAAGGGACAGGGCTAAATCAGCCCCAGCATTTT
NA	TRBJ2-5	NA	TRBV25-1	CASSQGGGFETQYF	TGTGCCAGCAGTCAGGGAGGGGGGTTTGAGACCCAGTACTTC
TRBD2	TRBJ2-1	NA	TRBV30	CAWSPVGLAGVYNEQFF	TGTGCCTGGAGCCCAGTCGGACTAGCGGGAGTCTACAATGAGCAGTTCTTC
TRBD2	TRBJ2-1	NA	TRBV25-1	CASSLLAGSSYNEQFF	TGTGCCAGCAGCCTCTTAGCGGGTTCCTCCTACAATGAGCAGTTCTTC
TRBD2	TRBJ2-2	once	TRBV5-6	CASSSGTSGINAGELFF	TGTGCCAGCAGCTCCGGGACTAGCGGGATAAACGCCGGGGAGCTGTTTTTT
NA	TRBJ2-2	NA	TRBV19	CASSSQGSLTGELFF	TGTGCCAGTAGTAGCCAGGGTAGTCTGACCGGGGAGCTGTTTTTT
NA	TRBJ1-2	NA	TRBV10-2	CASTLTRRDYGYTF	TGCGCCAGCACTCTGACACGGCGGGACTATGGCTACACCTTC
NA	TRBJ1-2	NA	TRBV27	CASIGGDRDYGYTF	TGTGCCAGCATAGGGGGGGATAGAGACTATGGCTACACCTTC
NA	TRBJ1-1	NA	TRBV2	CASSQMAWNTEAFF	TGTGCCAGCAGTCAGATGGCTTGGAACACTGAAGCTTTCTTT
NA	TRBJ2-1	NA	TRBV6-4	CASSDGAGPPYNEQFF	TGTGCCAGCAGTGACGGGGCAGGACCCCCATACAATGAGCAGTTCTTC
NA	TRBJ1-5	NA	TRBV19	CASSSDIYQPQHF	TGTGCCAGTAGTAGTGACATTTATCAGCCCCAGCATTTT
TRBD1	TRBJ1-2	NA	TRBV19	CASSRDSQYYGYTF	TGTGCCAGTAGTCGGGACAGCCAATACTATGGCTACACCTTC
NA	TRBJ2-6	NA	TRBV30	CAWSVFGAPGANVLTF	TGTGCCTGGAGTGTATTTGGGGCTCCTGGGGCCAACGTCCTGACTTTC
NA	TRBJ2-1	NA	TRBV28	CASSLSEQFF	TGTGCCAGCAGCCTAAGTGAGCAGTTCTTC
NA	TRBJ2-5	NA	TRBV7-9	CASSFPQGQETQYF	TGTGCCAGCAGCTTTCCCCAGGGCCAAGAGACCCAGTACTTC
TRBD1	TRBJ2-7	once	TRBV18	CASSPGTGPIEQYF	TGTGCCAGCTCACCAGGGACAGGGCCGATCGAGCAGTACTTC
NA	TRBJ2-7	NA	TRBV7-9	CASSPFRGRTATYEQYF	TGTGCCAGCAGCCCCTTCCGAGGGCGGACAGCCACCTACGAGCAGTACTTC
NA	TRBJ1-1	NA	TRBV6-5	CASSKTKLGTEAFF	TGTGCCAGCAGTAAGACTAAACTTGGCACTGAAGCTTTCTTT
NA	TRBJ2-1	NA	TRBV3-1/TRBV3-2	CASSQNPGGNPFF	TGTGCCAGCAGCCAAAACCCCGGAGGGAATCCGTTCTTC
NA	TRBJ2-7	NA	TRBV2	CASVRGGGYEQYF	TGTGCCAGTGTAAGGGGGGGAGGCTACGAGCAGTACTTC
NA	TRBJ2-1	NA	TRBV30	CAWSWAYNEQFF	TGTGCCTGGAGTTGGGCATACAATGAGCAGTTCTTC
NA	TRBJ2-7	NA	TRBV3-1/TRBV3-2	CASSLQEGSLYEQYF	TGTGCCAGCAGCCTTCAGGAGGGCAGCCTCTACGAGCAGTACTTC
NA	TRBJ1-1	NA	TRBV10-2	CASTVHPLNTEAFF	TGCGCCAGCACAGTACACCCTTTGAACACTGAAGCTTTCTTT
TRBD1	TRBJ2-7	NA	TRBV9	CASSVGWDRGPSYEQYF	TGTGCCAGCAGCGTAGGCTGGGACAGGGGTCCGTCCTACGAGCAGTACTTC
NA	TRBJ1-4	NA	TRBV7-9	CASSLEAAGPGEKLFF	TGTGCCAGCAGCTTAGAAGCAGCTGGTCCGGGGGAAAAACTGTTTTTT
NA	TRBJ2-3	NA	TRBV5-5	CASSLLIQGIGGTQYF	TGTGCCAGCAGCCTACTTATACAGGGCATTGGGGGTACGCAGTATTTT
NA	TRBJ1-4	NA	TRBV4-1	CASSQEGAEEKLFF	TGCGCCAGCAGCCAAGAGGGGGCCGAAGAAAAACTGTTTTTT
NA	TRBJ1-4	NA	TRBV9	CASSEGHREMEKLFF	TGTGCCAGCAGCGAGGGTCACCGGGAGATGGAAAAACTGTTTTTT
NA	TRBJ1-4	NA	TRBV11-2	CASSFRGATTTNEKLFF	TGTGCCAGCAGCTTCAGGGGCGCGACTACAACTAATGAAAAACTGTTTTTT
TRBD1	TRBJ1-5	few	TRBV7-2	CASSLVGDRTGQHF	TGTGCCAGCAGCTTAGTGGGGGACAGGACGGGCCAGCATTTT
TRBD2	TRBJ2-7	NA	TRBV4-1	CASSRRGTSGSRSYEQYF	TGCGCCAGCAGCCGCCGCGGGACTAGCGGGAGCCGATCCTACGAGCAGTACTTC
TRBD2	TRBJ2-4	NA	TRBV30	CAWSVGRENIQYF	TGTGCCTGGAGTGTGGGGAGGGAAAACATTCAGTACTTC
NA	TRBJ2-5	once	TRBV7-6	CASSLRPGLRETQYF	TGTGCCAGCAGCTTACGCCCAGGGCTGCGGGAGACCCAGTACTTC
NA	TRBJ2-1	NA	TRBV6-4	CASSDSSRGVDEQFF	TGTGCCAGCAGTGACTCGTCCAGGGGGGTCGATGAGCAGTTCTTC
TRBD1	TRBJ1-1	NA	TRBV9	CASSVGQGQPLNTEAFF	TGTGCCAGCAGCGTAGGCCAGGGACAGCCCTTGAACACTGAAGCTTTCTTT
NA	TRBJ1-2	NA	TRBV25-1	CASRGLYGYTF	TGTGCCAGCAGGGGACTATATGGCTACACCTTC
NA	TRBJ1-1	NA	TRBV19	CASSNGHTEAFF	TGTGCCAGTAGTAACGGTCACACTGAAGCTTTCTTT
NA	TRBJ1-5	NA	TRBV2	CASSVSGTHSNQPQHF	TGTGCCAGCAGTGTATCCGGGACACATAGCAATCAGCCCCAGCATTTT
TRBD2	TRBJ2-7	NA	TRBV6-2/TRBV6-3	CASSYWDYYEQYF	TGTGCCAGCAGTTACTGGGACTACTACGAGCAGTACTTC
NA	TRBJ2-5	NA	TRBV5-8	CASSFRTVQETQYF	TGTGCCAGCAGCTTCCGGACAGTCCAAGAGACCCAGTACTTC
NA	TRBJ2-5	NA	TRBV4-1	CASSQWAFETQYF	TGCGCCAGCAGCCAGTGGGCCTTTGAGACCCAGTACTTC
NA	TRBJ2-6	NA	TRBV7-9	CASSILQGSGANVLTF	TGTGCCAGCAGCATTTTACAGGGTTCTGGGGCCAACGTCCTGACTTTC
NA	TRBJ2-3	NA	TRBV12-3/TRBV12-4	CASTQADTQYF	TGTGCCAGCACCCAGGCAGATACGCAGTATTTT
NA	TRBJ1-2	once	TRBV3-1/TRBV3-2	CASSQESGIYGYTF	TGTGCCAGCAGCCAAGAGTCAGGGATCTATGGCTACACCTTC
TRBD2	TRBJ2-3	once	TRBV14	CASSQDSRLAGVVDTQYF	TGTGCCAGCAGCCAAGATTCACGGCTAGCGGGAGTGGTAGATACGCAGTATTTT
TRBD1	TRBJ2-1	NA	TRBV2	CASSEAGQLSNEQFF	TGTGCCAGCAGTGAAGCGGGACAGCTCTCCAATGAGCAGTTCTTC
TRBD2	TRBJ2-1	NA	TRBV11-2	CASSLLGASGSVTSHEQFF	TGTGCCAGCAGCTTATTAGGGGCTAGCGGGAGTGTCACATCCCATGAGCAGTTCTTC
TRBD1	TRBJ1-6	NA	TRBV4-1	CASSPRRGNSPLHF	TGCGCCAGCAGCCCCCGCAGGGGGAATTCACCCCTCCACTTT
NA	TRBJ2-3	NA	TRBV7-9	CASSHARGTDTQYF	TGTGCCAGCAGCCATGCACGGGGCACAGATACGCAGTATTTT
TRBD1	TRBJ2-3	once	TRBV5-4	CASSPGTGGTLGTDTQYF	TGTGCCAGCAGCCCGGGGACAGGGGGTACCTTGGGCACAGATACGCAGTATTTT
NA	TRBJ2-2	NA	TRBV10-1	CASSESGVITGELFF	TGCGCCAGCAGTGAGTCCGGGGTGATCACCGGGGAGCTGTTTTTT
NA	TRBJ2-2	NA	TRBV29-1	CSVLQPGELFF	TGCAGCGTTTTACAGCCCGGGGAGCTGTTTTTT
NA	TRBJ2-3	NA	TRBV9	CASSVGGISTDTQYF	TGTGCCAGCAGCGTAGGCGGAATCTCCACAGATACGCAGTATTTT
NA	TRBJ1-4	NA	TRBV6-5	CASRQGSNEKLFF	TGTGCCAGCAGGCAGGGCTCTAATGAAAAACTGTTTTTT